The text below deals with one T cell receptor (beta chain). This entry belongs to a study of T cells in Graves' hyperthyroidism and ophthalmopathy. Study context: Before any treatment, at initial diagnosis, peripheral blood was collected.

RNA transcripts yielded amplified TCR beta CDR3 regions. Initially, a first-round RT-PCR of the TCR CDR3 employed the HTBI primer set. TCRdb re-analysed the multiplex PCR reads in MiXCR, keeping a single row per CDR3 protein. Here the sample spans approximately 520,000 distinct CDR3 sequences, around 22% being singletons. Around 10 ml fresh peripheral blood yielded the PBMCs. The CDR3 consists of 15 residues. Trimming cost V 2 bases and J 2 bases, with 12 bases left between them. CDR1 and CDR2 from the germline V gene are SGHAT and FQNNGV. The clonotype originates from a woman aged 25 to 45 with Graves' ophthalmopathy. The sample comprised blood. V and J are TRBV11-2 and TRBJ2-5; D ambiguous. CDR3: CASSLLGYRQETQYF. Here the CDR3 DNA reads TGTGCCAGCAGCTTATTAGGGTATCGGCAAGAGACCCAGTACTTC. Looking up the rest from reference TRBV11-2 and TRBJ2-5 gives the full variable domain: EAGVAQSPRYKIIEKRQSVAFWCNPISGHATLYWYQQILGQGPKLLIQFQNNGVVDDSQLPKDRFSAERLKGVDSTLKIQPAKLEDSAVYLCASSLLGYRQETQYFGPGTRLLVL.